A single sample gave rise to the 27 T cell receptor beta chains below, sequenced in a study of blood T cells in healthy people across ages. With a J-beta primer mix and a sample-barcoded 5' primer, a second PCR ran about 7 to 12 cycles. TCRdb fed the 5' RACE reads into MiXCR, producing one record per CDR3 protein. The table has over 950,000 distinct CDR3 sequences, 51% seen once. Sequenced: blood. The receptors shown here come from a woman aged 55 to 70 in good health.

The CDR3 nucleotides are TGTGCCAGCAGGAAGCGGGGGTACACAGATACGCAGTATTTT. Its protein is CASRKRGYTDTQYF. The V gene is TRBV28, the J gene TRBJ2-3; 8 bases fit TRBD2. CDR1 is MDHEN, CDR2 SYDVKM, per germline. Trimming took 6 bases from V and 2 from J; bases not matched to a gene: 4. The CDR3 is made up of 14 amino acids.

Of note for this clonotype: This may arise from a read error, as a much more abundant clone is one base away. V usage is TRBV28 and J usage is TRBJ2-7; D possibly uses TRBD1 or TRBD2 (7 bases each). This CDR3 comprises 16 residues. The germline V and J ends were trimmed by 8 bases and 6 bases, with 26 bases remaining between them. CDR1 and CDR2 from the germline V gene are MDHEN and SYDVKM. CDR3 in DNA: TGTGCCAGCTCCGGGACAGCAGGAGCGGGGACCGGCGAGCAGTACTTC. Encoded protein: CASSGTAGAGTGEQYF.

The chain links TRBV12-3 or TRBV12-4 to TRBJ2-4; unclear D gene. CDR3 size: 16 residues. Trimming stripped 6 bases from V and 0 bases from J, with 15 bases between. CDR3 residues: CASSRHSLLAKNIQYF. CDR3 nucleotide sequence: TGTGCCAGCAGCCGTCATTCGTTGCTAGCCAAAAACATTCAGTACTTC.

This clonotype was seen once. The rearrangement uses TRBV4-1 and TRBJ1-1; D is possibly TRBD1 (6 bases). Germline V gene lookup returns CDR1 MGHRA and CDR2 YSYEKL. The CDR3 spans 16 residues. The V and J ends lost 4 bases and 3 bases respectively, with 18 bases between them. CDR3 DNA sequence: TGCGCCAGCAGCCCCAGCGGGCAGGGGAGGGACACTGAAGCTTTCTTT. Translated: CASSPSGQGRDTEAFF.

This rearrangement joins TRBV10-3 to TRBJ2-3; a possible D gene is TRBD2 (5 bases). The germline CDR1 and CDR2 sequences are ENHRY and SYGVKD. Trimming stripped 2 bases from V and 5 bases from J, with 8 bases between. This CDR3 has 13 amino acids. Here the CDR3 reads CAISEGRGDTQYF. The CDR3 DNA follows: TGTGCCATCAGTGAGGGCCGGGGAGATACGCAGTATTTT.

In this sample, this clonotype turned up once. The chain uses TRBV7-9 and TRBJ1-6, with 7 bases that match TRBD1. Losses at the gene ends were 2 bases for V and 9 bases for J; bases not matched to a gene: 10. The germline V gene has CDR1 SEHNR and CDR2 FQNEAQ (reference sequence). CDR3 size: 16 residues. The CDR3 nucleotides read TGTGCCAGCAGCTTAAACCCCACAGGGGTAATTTCACCCCTCCACTTT. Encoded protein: CASSLNPTGVISPLHF.

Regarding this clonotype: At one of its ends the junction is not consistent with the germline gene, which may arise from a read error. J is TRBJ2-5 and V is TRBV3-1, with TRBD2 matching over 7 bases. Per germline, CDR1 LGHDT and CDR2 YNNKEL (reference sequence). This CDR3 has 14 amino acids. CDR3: CVSSLGEGRETQYF. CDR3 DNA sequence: TGTGTCAGCAGCCTAGGGGAGGGCCGAGAGACCCAGTACTTC.

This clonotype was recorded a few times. The CDR3 reads CSYTGGIKETQYF. DNA of the CDR3: TGCAGTTATACAGGGGGGATTAAAGAGACCCAGTACTTC. This chain links TRBV29-1 with TRBJ2-5; 8 positions match TRBD1. The CDR3 is made up of 13 amino acids. CDR1 is SQVTM, CDR2 ANQGSEA, per germline. Full variable domain (remainder filled in from reference TRBV29-1 and TRBJ2-5): SAVISQKPSRDICQRGTSLTIQCQVDSQVTMMFWYRQQPGQSLTLIATANQGSEATYESGFVIDKFPISRPNLTFSTLTVSNMSPEDSSIYLCSYTGGIKETQYFGPGTRLLVL.

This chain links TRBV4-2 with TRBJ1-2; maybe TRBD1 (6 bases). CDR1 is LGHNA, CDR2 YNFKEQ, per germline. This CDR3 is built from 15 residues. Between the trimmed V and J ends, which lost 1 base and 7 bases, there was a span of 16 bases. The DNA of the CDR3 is TGTGCCAGCAGCCAAGTGGAGAGAGGGGGTGGTGGCTACACCTTC. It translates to CASSQVERGGGGYTF.

The CDR3 DNA follows: TGTGCCAGCAGTAAGTGGCGGGACAGGGACCGCTATGGCTACACCTTC. Protein sequence: CASSKWRDRDRYGYTF. The chain couples TRBV28 to TRBJ1-2; TRBD1 matches at 9 bases. This CDR3 spans 16 amino acids. CDR1 and CDR2 (germline): MDHEN, SYDVKM. Trimming cost V 5 bases and J 4 bases; bases outside gene matches: 11.

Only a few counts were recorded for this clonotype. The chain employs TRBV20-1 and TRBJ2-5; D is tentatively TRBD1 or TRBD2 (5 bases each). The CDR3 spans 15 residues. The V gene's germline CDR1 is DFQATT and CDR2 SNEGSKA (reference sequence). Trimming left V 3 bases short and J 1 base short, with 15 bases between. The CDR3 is CSASPWGAGQETQYF. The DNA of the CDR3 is TGCAGTGCTAGTCCGTGGGGCGCGGGCCAAGAGACCCAGTACTTC.

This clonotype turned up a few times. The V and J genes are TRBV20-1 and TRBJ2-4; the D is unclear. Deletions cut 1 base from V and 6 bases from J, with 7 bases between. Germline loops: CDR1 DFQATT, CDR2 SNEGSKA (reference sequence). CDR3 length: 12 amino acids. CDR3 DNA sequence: TGCAGTGCTAGAGGGGTTGGAAACATTCAGTACTTC. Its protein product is CSARGVGNIQYF.

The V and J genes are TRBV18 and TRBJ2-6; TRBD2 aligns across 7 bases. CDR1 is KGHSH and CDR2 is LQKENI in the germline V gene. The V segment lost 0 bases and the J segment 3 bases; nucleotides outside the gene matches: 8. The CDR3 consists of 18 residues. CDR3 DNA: TGTGCCAGCTCACCACCGGGCGGGAGCCCTTTTGGGGCCAACGTCCTGACTTTC. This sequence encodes CASSPPGGSPFGANVLTF. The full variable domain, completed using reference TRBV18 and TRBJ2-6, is NAGVMQNPRHLVRRRGQEARLRCSPMKGHSHVYWYRQLPEEGLKFMVYLQKENIIDESGMPKERFSAEFPKEGPSILRIQQVVRGDSAAYFCASSPPGGSPFGANVLTFGAGSRLTVL.

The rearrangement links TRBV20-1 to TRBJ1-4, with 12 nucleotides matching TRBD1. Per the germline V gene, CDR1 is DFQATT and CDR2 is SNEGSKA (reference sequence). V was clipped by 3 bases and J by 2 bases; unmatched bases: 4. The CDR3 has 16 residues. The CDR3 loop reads CSARGQGARTNEKLFF. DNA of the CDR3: TGCAGTGCTAGGGGACAGGGGGCGCGCACTAATGAAAAACTGTTTTTT.

This CDR3 is CASSYVPRTGGWQETQYF. As DNA, the CDR3 is TGTGCCAGCAGTTATGTGCCCCGGACAGGGGGTTGGCAAGAGACCCAGTACTTC. V and J are TRBV6-2 or TRBV6-3 and TRBJ2-5, with TRBD1 matching 10 bases. The trim removed 3 bases at V and 2 bases at J, leaving 12 bases unmatched. The CDR3 has 18 amino acids. Germline V gene sequence: CDR1 MNHEY, CDR2 SVGEGT.

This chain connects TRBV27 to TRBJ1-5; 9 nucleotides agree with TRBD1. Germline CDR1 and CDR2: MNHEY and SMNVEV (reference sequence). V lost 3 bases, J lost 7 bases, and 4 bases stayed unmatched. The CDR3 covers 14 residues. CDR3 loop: CASSFRDRDQPQHF. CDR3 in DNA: TGTGCCAGCAGTTTCCGGGACAGGGACCAGCCCCAGCATTTT.

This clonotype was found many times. In nucleotides, the CDR3 is TGTGCCAGCAGCTTACAGGACCTACAAGAGACCCAGTACTTC. It is translated as CASSLQDLQETQYF. This chain links TRBV7-2 with TRBJ2-5; no clear D gene. V was cut by 2 bases and J by 2 bases, with 9 bases left in between. Germline loops: CDR1 SGHTA, CDR2 FQGNSA. This CDR3 has 14 amino acids.

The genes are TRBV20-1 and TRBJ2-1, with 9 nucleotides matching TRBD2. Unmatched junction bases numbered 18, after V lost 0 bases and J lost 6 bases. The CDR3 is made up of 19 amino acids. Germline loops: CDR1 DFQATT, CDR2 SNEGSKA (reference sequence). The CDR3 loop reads CSARDRRTGLAFWGNEQFF. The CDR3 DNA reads TGCAGTGCTAGAGATCGGAGGACCGGACTAGCGTTTTGGGGCAATGAGCAGTTCTTC.

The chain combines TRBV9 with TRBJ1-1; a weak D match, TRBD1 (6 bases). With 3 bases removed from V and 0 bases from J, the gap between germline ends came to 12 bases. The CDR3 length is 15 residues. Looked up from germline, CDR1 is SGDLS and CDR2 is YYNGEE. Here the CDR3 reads CASSATGQMNTEAFF. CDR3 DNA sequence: TGTGCCAGCAGCGCCACAGGACAGATGAACACTGAAGCTTTCTTT.

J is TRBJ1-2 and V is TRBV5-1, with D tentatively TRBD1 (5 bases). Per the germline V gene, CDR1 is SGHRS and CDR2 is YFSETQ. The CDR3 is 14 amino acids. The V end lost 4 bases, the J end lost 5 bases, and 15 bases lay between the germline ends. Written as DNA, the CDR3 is TGCGCCAGCAGCCCACAGGCCTCAGGGTATGGCTACACCTTC. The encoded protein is CASSPQASGYGYTF.

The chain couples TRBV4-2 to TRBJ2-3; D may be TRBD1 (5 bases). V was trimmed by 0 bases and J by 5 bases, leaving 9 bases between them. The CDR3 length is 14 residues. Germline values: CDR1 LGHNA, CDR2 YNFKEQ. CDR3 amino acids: CASSQDRAGDTQYF. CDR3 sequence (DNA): TGTGCCAGCAGCCAAGACAGGGCTGGAGATACGCAGTATTTT.

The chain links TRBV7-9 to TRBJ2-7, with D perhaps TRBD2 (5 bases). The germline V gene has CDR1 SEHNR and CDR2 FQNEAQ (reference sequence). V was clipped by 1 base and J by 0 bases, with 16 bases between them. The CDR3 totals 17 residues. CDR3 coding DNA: TGTGCCAGCAGCTTAGGAGGGAACTCTCTTCACTCCTACGAGCAGTACTTC. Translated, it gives CASSLGGNSLHSYEQYF. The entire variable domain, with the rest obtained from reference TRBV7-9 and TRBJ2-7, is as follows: DTGVSQNPRHKITKRGQNVTFRCDPISEHNRLYWYRQTLGQGPEFLTYFQNEAQLEKSRLLSDRFSAERPKGSFSTLEIQRTEQGDSAMYLCASSLGGNSLHSYEQYFGPGTRLTVT.

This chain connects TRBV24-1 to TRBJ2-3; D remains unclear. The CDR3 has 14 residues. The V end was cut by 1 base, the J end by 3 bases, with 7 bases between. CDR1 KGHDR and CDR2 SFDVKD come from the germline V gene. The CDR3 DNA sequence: TGTGCCACCAGTGATTTTTCCGGGACAGATACGCAGTATTTT. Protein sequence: CATSDFSGTDTQYF.

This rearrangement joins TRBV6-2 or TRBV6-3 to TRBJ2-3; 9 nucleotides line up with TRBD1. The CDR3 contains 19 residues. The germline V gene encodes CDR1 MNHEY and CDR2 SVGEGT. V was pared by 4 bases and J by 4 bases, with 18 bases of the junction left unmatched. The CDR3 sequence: CASSWDRDTSRRDADTQYF. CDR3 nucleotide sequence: TGTGCCAGCAGTTGGGACAGGGACACCAGCAGGCGAGACGCAGATACGCAGTATTTT.

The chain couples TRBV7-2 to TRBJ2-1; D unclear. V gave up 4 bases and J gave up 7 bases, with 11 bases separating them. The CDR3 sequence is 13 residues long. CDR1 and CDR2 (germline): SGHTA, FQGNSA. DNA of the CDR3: TGTGCCAGCAGCTCACCCAATGGGAATGAGCAGTTCTTC. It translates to CASSSPNGNEQFF.

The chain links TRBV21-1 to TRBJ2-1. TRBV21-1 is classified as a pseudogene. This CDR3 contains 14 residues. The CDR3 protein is CASSLRWFRVEQFF. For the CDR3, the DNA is TGTGCCAGCAGCTTACGATGGTTTCGAGTTGAGCAGTTCTTC.

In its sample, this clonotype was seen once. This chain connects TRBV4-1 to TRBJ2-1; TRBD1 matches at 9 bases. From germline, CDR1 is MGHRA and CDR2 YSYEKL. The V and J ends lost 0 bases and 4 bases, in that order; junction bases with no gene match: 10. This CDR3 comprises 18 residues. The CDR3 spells CASSQDRPTGGFYNEQFF. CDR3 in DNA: TGCGCCAGCAGCCAAGATCGGCCGACAGGGGGTTTTTACAATGAGCAGTTCTTC.